These T cell receptor beta chains were read from a single sample in a study of beta chain features in type 1 diabetes. The table came from immunoSEQ multiplex PCR; TCRdb's copy has only in-frame clones and leaves some out. The table has approximately 600,000 clones, around 12% seen once. The sample was naive CD4+ T cells from blood. These receptors all come from a man aged 30 to 45 with type 1 diabetes. Both conserved end residues are part of each CDR3. The order of the fields is V gene, D gene, clone size, J gene, CDR3 DNA, CDR3 protein. The D gene is left open where the match is weak. Some rows have no size entry. The others give once, few or many, or a class for an expanded clone.

TRBV7-2	.	few	TRBJ2-7	TGTGCCAGCAGCACGGCCGGGGGCAACTCCTACGAGCAGTACTTC	CASSTAGGNSYEQYF
TRBV28	TRBD2	.	TRBJ2-7	TGTGCCAGCAGTATGGGAGGGCAGTCCTACGAGCAGTACTTC	CASSMGGQSYEQYF
TRBV9	.	few	TRBJ1-5	TGTGCCAGCAGCGTAGGCCCCGATAATCAGCCCCAGCATTTT	CASSVGPDNQPQHF
TRBV4-2	TRBD1	.	TRBJ1-1	TGTGCCAGCAGCCTTAGACAGGGGGAGCACACTGAAGCTTTCTTT	CASSLRQGEHTEAFF
TRBV7-2	.	.	TRBJ2-1	TGTGCCACATCGGGCGCGGTGCTCGGCAATGAGCAGTTCTTC	CATSGAVLGNEQFF
TRBV6-1	.	few	TRBJ1-2	TGTGCCAGCAGTGAATGGGCTGGCTACACCTTC	CASSEWAGYTF
TRBV15	TRBD1	.	TRBJ1-1	TGTGCCACCAGCTTGCAGGGGGACACTGAAGCTTTCTTT	CATSLQGDTEAFF
TRBV4-2	TRBD1	few	TRBJ1-2	TGTGCCAGCAGCCAGATCGAGGGGGCGGACTATGGCTACACCTTC	CASSQIEGADYGYTF
TRBV6-5	TRBD1	few	TRBJ1-2	TGTGCCAGCAGTTTAAGGGACAGGGGGAACTATGGCTACACCTTC	CASSLRDRGNYGYTF
TRBV5-6	TRBD1	.	TRBJ1-6	TGTGCCAGCAGCCGCGACAGGGGCCAGTATAATTCACCCCTCCACTTT	CASSRDRGQYNSPLHF
TRBV28	.	.	TRBJ1-4	TGTGGATCATTTCACCGTAATGAAAAACTGTTTTTT	CGSFHRNEKLFF
TRBV10-3	.	few	TRBJ1-3	TGTGCCATCAGTGATAACACGTCTGGAAACACCATATATTTT	CAISDNTSGNTIYF
TRBV6-6	TRBD1	.	TRBJ1-3	TGTGCCAGCAGTTACTCGAGGGGGCTTGGAAACACCATATATTTT	CASSYSRGLGNTIYF
TRBV19	.	.	TRBJ2-6	TGTGCCAGTAGTATGGGGTCTGGGGCCAACGTCCTGACTTTC	CASSMGSGANVLTF
TRBV2	.	.	TRBJ2-5	TGTGCCAGCAGTGAAGGAGGAATACAAGAGACCCAGTACTTC	CASSEGGIQETQYF
TRBV19	.	few	TRBJ1-2	TGTGCCAGTAGTGCTGACAACTCCGGCTATGGCTACACCTTC	CASSADNSGYGYTF
TRBV6-1	.	few	TRBJ2-7	TGTGCCAGCAGAGGACGACAGGAGTACTCCTACGAGCAGTACTTC	CASRGRQEYSYEQYF
TRBV5-4	TRBD1	few	TRBJ2-1	TGTGCCAGCAGCTTTACTGGACAGGACGACAATGAGCAGTTCTTC	CASSFTGQDDNEQFF
TRBV2	.	few	TRBJ1-6	TGTGCCAGCAGTTATGACAGGTTGGAGTCACCCCTCCACTTT	CASSYDRLESPLHF
TRBV19	.	once	TRBJ1-5	TGTGCCAGTAGTATTGAGGCACTGGGCAATCAGCCCCAGCATTTT	CASSIEALGNQPQHF
TRBV9	TRBD1	.	TRBJ1-1	TGTGCCAGCAGCGCCGCACAGGGGTCCACTGAAGCTTTCTTT	CASSAAQGSTEAFF
TRBV6-6	.	.	TRBJ2-2	TGTGCCAACTCCAAGGAGGGGGCTGTTACCGGGGAGCTGTTTTTT	CANSKEGAVTGELFF
TRBV11-2	.	.	TRBJ1-3	TGTGCCAGCAGCTCCGTTCCGCGGGACTCTGGAAACACCATATATTTT	CASSSVPRDSGNTIYF
TRBV27	TRBD1	few	TRBJ1-4	TGTGCCAGCAGTACCAGACAGGGGGCGGATGAAAAACTGTTTTTT	CASSTRQGADEKLFF
TRBV7-2	TRBD1	.	TRBJ1-5	TGTGCCAGCAGCTCACGACAGGGTAATCAGCCCCAGCATTTT	CASSSRQGNQPQHF
TRBV5-4	.	.	TRBJ2-6	TGTGCCAGCAGCGGGACTCTTAACTCTGGGGCCAACGTCCTGACTTTC	CASSGTLNSGANVLTF
TRBV6-4	.	.	TRBJ2-5	TGTGCCAGCAGTGTAGAGCCCCAAGAGACCCAGTACTTC	CASSVEPQETQYF
TRBV30	.	few	TRBJ1-2	TGTGCCTGGAGTGTACGGGGCAGCGTGAACTATGGCTACACCTTC	CAWSVRGSVNYGYTF
TRBV6-1	TRBD1	.	TRBJ2-1	TGTGCCAGCAAAATAGGACAGGGGATAGGCAATGAGCAGTTCTTC	CASKIGQGIGNEQFF
TRBV7-2	.	few	TRBJ2-2	TGTGCCAGCAGCTTATCACAGGGAACCGGGGAGCTGTTTTTT	CASSLSQGTGELFF
TRBV4-2	.	few	TRBJ2-7	TGTGCCAGCAGCCAAGGACTAGGGAGCTCCTACGAGCAGTACTTC	CASSQGLGSSYEQYF
TRBV14	TRBD1	few	TRBJ2-7	TGTGCCAGCAGCCGTCGACAGGGTTACGAGCAGTACTTC	CASSRRQGYEQYF
TRBV30	.	few	TRBJ1-5	TGTGCCTACTCTGAAGGCAATCAGCCCCAGCATTTT	CAYSEGNQPQHF
TRBV7-9	TRBD1	few	TRBJ2-7	TGTGCCAGCAGCCCCCTGGACAGGAGCTCCTACGAGCAGTACTTC	CASSPLDRSSYEQYF
TRBV4-2	TRBD2	.	TRBJ2-3	TGTGCCAGCAGCCAGGGAGGCCAGGTGGTTGTGGGGCGGGGGACCACAGATACGCAGTATTTT	CASSQGGQVVVGRGTTDTQYF
TRBV5-1	TRBD1	few	TRBJ2-3	TGCGCCAGCAGCTTCACAGGGGGCCGACCATTCACAGATACGCAGTATTTT	CASSFTGGRPFTDTQYF
TRBV27	.	few	TRBJ2-7	TGTGCCAGCACCAGGTCCTTGGGCAGCACGACCTACGAGCAGTACTTC	CASTRSLGSTTYEQYF